The source of this TCR beta chain is a study of Ad26.COV2.S vaccination and SARS-CoV-2 variants. Study-level results: Vaccine and placebo groups showed comparable non-spike TCR breadth. The authors reported substantial breadth in spike-specific CD8+ and CD4+ T cell responses after vaccination. While placebo recipients had lower spike-specific TCR breadth, vaccine recipients had more.

The assay was immunoSEQ multiplex PCR, and TCRdb's table has in-frame clones only and misses some. The data hold about 180,000 clones, with approximately 90% observed a single time. As to this clone: The antigen remains unidentified.

This TCR came from a human donor who had recovered from COVID-19. The sequences come from peripheral blood, collected after recovery from COVID-19.

The CDR3 nucleotides read TGTGCCAGCAGGGACGGGGGATCTGAAGCTTTCTTT. Translating gives CASRDGGSEAFF. The gene calls are TRBV7-9 and TRBJ1-1; weak D call: TRBD1 (5 bases). V was shortened by 6 bases and J by 6 bases, with 11 bases between the two germline ends. The CDR3 consists of 12 residues. CDR1 and CDR2 from the germline V gene are SEHNR and FQNEAQ (reference sequence).